This T cell receptor (beta chain) derives from a study of cytomegalovirus exposure and HLA in healthy donors. Looked up from germline, CDR1 is SQVTM and CDR2 is ANQGSEA. V was pared by 7 bases and J by 6 bases, with 5 bases of the junction left unmatched. CDR3 length: 12 amino acids. This PCR relied on a set of 60 Vbeta primers and 13 Jbeta primers. Measured with immunoSEQ multiplex PCR; TCRdb has only the in-frame clones, and not every one. Of under 85,000 clones in the sample, 60% to 85% were seen once. These donors, healthy bone marrow donors, were studied. The V call is TRBV29-1, the J call TRBJ1-1; 10 bases are shared with TRBD1. The clonotype was recovered from a man aged 18 to 29 in good health and CMV-seronegative. Sequencing was done on a sample of PBMCs. In DNA form, the CDR3 reads TGCAGCGGCCGGGACAGGGGTCCTGAAGCTTTCTTT. Translating gives CSGRDRGPEAFF.